This T cell receptor beta chain is from a study of T cells in Graves' hyperthyroidism and ophthalmopathy. Trimming cost V 8 bases and J 3 bases, with 17 bases left between them. The germline V gene has CDR1 SNHLY and CDR2 FYNNEI. The CDR3 contains 15 residues. A remark on this clonotype: Its antigen is currently unknown.

General observations from the study: The model's output predicted ophthalmopathy at a median of about 6.5 months prior to onset.

Authors of the study amplified TCR beta CDR3 regions from RNA transcripts. A set of HTBI primers served as the primers for a first-round RT-PCR of the TCR CDR3. TCRdb reprocessed the multiplex PCR reads via MiXCR and lists one record per CDR3 protein. The sample lists approximately 320,000 distinct CDR3 sequences, around a sixth seen once, with approximately 33% in the top ten. Sequenced sample: blood. The receptor comes from a man aged 25 to 40 with Graves' hyperthyroidism. V is TRBV2 and J is TRBJ2-1; D might be TRBD2 (6 bases). Here the CDR3 reads CASRLGGIVYNEQFF. In DNA, the CDR3 is TGTGCCAGCCGTCTCGGCGGGATAGTCTACAATGAGCAGTTCTTC.